The 30 T cell receptor beta chains given below trace back to one sample, sequenced in a study of blood T cell repertoires in COVID-19. The table came from immunoSEQ multiplex PCR; TCRdb's copy has only in-frame clones and leaves some out. The data show roughly 54,000 clones, around 86% seen once. Sequencing input: peripheral blood. The receptors come from a human donor in a cohort sampled during active COVID-19.

This chain joins TRBV7-8 and TRBJ2-7; 8 bases are shared with TRBD2. This CDR3 has 14 residues. J lost 3 bases, V lost 5 bases, and 6 bases had no gene match. The V gene's germline CDR1 is SGHVS and CDR2 FQNEAQ. CDR3 loop: CASSKTSGIYEQYF. In DNA form, the CDR3 reads TGTGCCAGCAGCAAAACTAGCGGAATCTACGAGCAGTACTTC.

The chain employs TRBV5-4 and TRBJ1-1; no reliable D call. V gave up 4 bases and J gave up 6 bases, with 16 bases separating them. Germline CDR1 and CDR2: SGHNT and YYREEE (reference sequence). This CDR3 is 14 amino acids long. The DNA of the CDR3 is TGTGCCAGCAGCCTCGGCCAGGATCCGGCTGAAGCTTTCTTT. It codes for CASSLGQDPAEAFF.

DNA for the CDR3: TGTGCCAGCAGTGAGGCCCAAGAGACCCAGTACTTC. Translation gives CASSEAQETQYF. The chain uses TRBV25-1 and TRBJ2-5, with D hard to call. CDR3 size: 12 residues. CDR1 MGHDK and CDR2 SYGVNS come from the germline V gene. Between the trimmed V and J ends, which lost 3 bases and 1 base, there was a span of 3 bases.

This chain joins TRBV7-9 and TRBJ2-3; D ambiguous. Per the germline V gene, CDR1 is SEHNR and CDR2 is FQNEAQ (reference sequence). CDR3 length: 18 residues. Trimming removed 0 bases at V and 5 bases at J, with 21 bases between. As DNA, the CDR3 is TGTGCCAGCAGCTTAGCGATCGGTAGCCCTGTTCGCCTAGATACGCAGTATTTT. This codes for CASSLAIGSPVRLDTQYF.

The rearrangement joins TRBV3-1 (or the pseudogene TRBV3-2) to TRBJ1-2; D is unclear. This CDR3 has 14 amino acids. Germline V gene lookup returns CDR1 LGHDT and CDR2 YNNKEL (reference sequence). V lost 0 bases and J 4 bases, leaving 9 bases between the germline ends. CDR3 sequence: CASSQERFGYGYTF. The CDR3 bases are TGTGCCAGCAGCCAAGAACGGTTTGGCTATGGCTACACCTTC.

This clone was counted once. V and J are TRBV3-1 (or the pseudogene TRBV3-2) and TRBJ2-3; D unclear. This CDR3 is 13 amino acids long. Deletions cut 4 bases from V and 4 bases from J, with 9 bases between. CDR1 and CDR2 from the germline V gene are LGHDT and YNNKEL (reference sequence). CDR3 bases: TGTGCCAGCAGCCTAAGTAGAGCAGATACGCAGTATTTT. It specifies CASSLSRADTQYF.

The CDR3 DNA reads as TGTGCCAGCAGCTCCCGACTAGCGGGAGACACCGGGGAGCTGTTTTTT. Amino acids: CASSSRLAGDTGELFF. The rearrangement joins TRBV5-6 to TRBJ2-2; 12 bases fit TRBD2. CDR1 and CDR2 (germline): SGHDT, YYEEEE. V gave up 3 bases and J gave up 3 bases; unmatched junction bases: 3. The CDR3 covers 16 residues.

The chain recombines TRBV12-3 or TRBV12-4 with TRBJ2-1, with D tentatively TRBD2 (6 bases). CDR3 length: 13 residues. With 5 bases removed from V and 4 bases from J, the gap between germline ends came to 9 bases. DNA of the CDR3: TGTGCCAGCAGTCCGGGGGTTTACAATGAGCAGTTCTTC. This sequence encodes CASSPGVYNEQFF.

The CDR3 DNA reads TGTGCCAGCAGTCCGGGGGACTCCTACAATGAGCAGTTCTTC. It translates to CASSPGDSYNEQFF. The chain combines TRBV6-5 with TRBJ2-1, with D maybe TRBD2 (6 bases). This CDR3 has 14 amino acids. With 5 bases removed from V and 0 bases from J, the gap between germline ends came to 8 bases. Per the germline V gene, CDR1 is MNHEY and CDR2 is SVGAGI.

In nucleotides, the CDR3 is TGCGCCAGCAGCTCCCCATCCGGGCGGGCATATGGCTACACCTTC. Protein sequence: CASSSPSGRAYGYTF. V is TRBV5-1 and J is TRBJ1-2; no clear D. Per the germline V gene, CDR1 is SGHRS and CDR2 is YFSETQ. V was shortened by 3 bases and J by 5 bases, with 17 bases between the two germline ends. This CDR3 has 15 amino acids.

The chain employs TRBV5-1 and TRBJ2-7; 7 positions agree with TRBD1. V lost 1 base and J lost 6; bases outside the gene matches: 4. This CDR3 region has 13 residues. Germline V CDR1 and CDR2: SGHRS, YFSETQ. The CDR3 loop is CASSLWGQSEQYF. The CDR3 region has the DNA TGCGCCAGCAGCTTGTGGGGACAGAGCGAGCAGTACTTC.

V gene TRBV5-1 combines with J gene TRBJ1-2; 7 bases line up with TRBD1. The CDR3 has 16 amino acids. The V segment lost 0 bases and the J segment 1 base; nucleotides outside the gene matches: 6. Germline assignment: CDR1 SGHRS and CDR2 YFSETQ. Here the CDR3 reads CASSLAWDSRNYGYTF. The CDR3, as DNA: TGCGCCAGCAGCTTGGCGTGGGACAGCCGTAACTATGGCTACACCTTC.

V is TRBV2 and J is TRBJ1-6, with D uncertain. Germline V gene lookup returns CDR1 SNHLY and CDR2 FYNNEI. There are 14 residues in the CDR3. Trimming shortened V by 0 bases and J by 7 bases, and 7 bases separated the two germline ends. CDR3 sequence reads: CASSEARQNSPLHF. CDR3 coding DNA: TGTGCCAGCAGTGAAGCGAGGCAAAATTCACCCCTCCACTTT.

The CDR3 sequence is CASSARSSYEQYF. In DNA form, the CDR3 reads TGTGCCAGCAGCGCTCGGAGCTCCTACGAGCAGTACTTC. The genes are TRBV7-8 and TRBJ2-7; D is undetermined. V lost 5 bases to trimming and J lost 0 bases, with 8 bases between them. CDR3 size: 13 residues. CDR1 and CDR2 (germline): SGHVS, FQNEAQ.

The rearrangement uses TRBV19 and TRBJ2-3, with a tentative D call TRBD2 (5 bases). CDR3 length equals 16 residues. V dropped 1 base and J dropped 0 bases, with 11 bases sitting between them. The germline V gene encodes CDR1 LNHDA and CDR2 SQIVND (reference sequence). The CDR3 here is CASSIVVGASTDTQYF. The CDR3 DNA is TGTGCCAGTAGTATAGTTGTGGGAGCGAGCACAGATACGCAGTATTTT.

V and J are TRBV5-1 and TRBJ2-3; D gene uncertain. The CDR3 length is 15 residues. V lost 2 bases, J lost 2 bases, and 12 bases lay in between. CDR1 SGHRS and CDR2 YFSETQ come from the germline V gene. This CDR3 reads CASSLGTEITDTQYF. The CDR3 coding sequence is TGCGCCAGCAGCTTAGGCACAGAAATCACAGATACGCAGTATTTT.

Only a few counts were recorded for this clone. The rearrangement joins TRBV5-1 to TRBJ2-1, with 9 bases matching TRBD1. This CDR3 region has 14 residues. V was clipped by 4 bases and J by 8 bases; unmatched bases: 7. Germline V lookup: CDR1 SGHRS, CDR2 YFSETQ. The chain's CDR3 is CASSLRQGEDEQFF. CDR3 nucleotides: TGCGCCAGCAGCCTAAGACAGGGGGAAGATGAGCAGTTCTTC. The full variable domain, rest sourced from reference TRBV5-1 and TRBJ2-1, is KAGVTQTPRYLIKTRGQQVTLSCSPISGHRSVSWYQQTPGQGLQFLFEYFSETQRNKGNFPGRFSGRQFSNSRSEMNVSTLELGDSALYLCASSLRQGEDEQFFGPGTRLTVL.

The V call is TRBV2, the J call TRBJ2-1; D is perhaps TRBD2 (5 bases). Trimming pared 2 bases from V and 6 bases from J, leaving 17 bases between. Germline CDR1 SNHLY, CDR2 FYNNEI. This CDR3 contains 16 residues. CDR3 in DNA: TGTGCCAGCAGTGAACGGGGAGTCGATAAGGGCAATGAGCAGTTCTTC. It yields the protein CASSERGVDKGNEQFF.

The genes are TRBV10-3 and TRBJ2-2, with 9 bases lining up with TRBD2. J gave up 7 bases and V 10 bases, and 10 bases lay outside the gene matches. Germline V gene data show CDR1 as ENHRY and CDR2 as SYGVKD. This CDR3 is 14 amino acids long. The CDR3 loop is CATEGGRASGELFF. CDR3 DNA: TGTGCCACGGAAGGCGGGAGGGCGAGCGGGGAGCTGTTTTTT.

This clone has a single count. The genes are TRBV6-5 and TRBJ2-7; the D gene is possibly TRBD2 (7 bases). CDR1 is MNHEY, CDR2 SVGAGI, per germline. Trimming removed 2 bases from V and 4 bases from J, with 18 bases in between. The CDR3 runs to 16 residues. CDR3 residues: CASSYAGPGRGYEQYF. CDR3 nucleotides: TGTGCCAGCAGTTACGCCGGCCCGGGGAGGGGGTACGAGCAGTACTTC.

The J gene is TRBJ1-1, the V gene TRBV5-1, with 8 bases aligning to TRBD1. The CDR3 sequence is 14 residues long. The J segment lost 6 bases and the V segment lost 2 bases, leaving 6 bases of the junction unmatched. The germline gives CDR1 SGHRS, CDR2 YFSETQ. CDR3 residues: CASSFGQGGSEAFF. The CDR3 region has the DNA TGCGCCAGCAGCTTTGGACAGGGAGGCTCTGAAGCTTTCTTT.

The J gene is TRBJ2-3, the V gene TRBV7-8, with TRBD2 identical over 12 bases. This CDR3 contains 16 residues. Germline lookup yields CDR1 SGHVS and CDR2 FQNEAQ. The V segment lost 2 bases and the J segment 5 bases; nucleotides outside the gene matches: 5. The CDR3 loop reads CASSLNRLAGVDTQYF. DNA of the CDR3: TGTGCCAGCAGCTTAAATCGACTAGCGGGAGTAGATACGCAGTATTTT.

This clone turned up a few times. CDR3 residues: CASSPGGGQGSYGYTF. CDR3 nucleotide sequence: TGTGCCAGCTCACCGGGAGGAGGACAGGGGAGCTATGGCTACACCTTC. The chain carries TRBV18 and TRBJ1-2; 9 bases are a match to TRBD1. The CDR3 sequence is 16 residues long. The V gene end was trimmed by 3 bases and the J gene end by 4 bases; junction bases not matched to a gene: 9. Germline V gene data show CDR1 as KGHSH and CDR2 as LQKENI.

This chain joins TRBV12-5 and TRBJ2-5, with 7 positions matching TRBD1. CDR1 is LGHNT, CDR2 FRNRAP, per germline. J gave up 5 bases and V 6 bases, and 12 bases lay outside the gene matches. This CDR3 region has 15 residues. The CDR3 DNA sequence: TGTGCTAGTGGGGAAGGGGGCGCCGGGTTGGAGACCCAGTACTTC. This translates into CASGEGGAGLETQYF.

V gene TRBV30 combines with J gene TRBJ1-1, with D perhaps matching TRBD1 (6 bases). Germline V gene data show CDR1 as GTSNPN and CDR2 as SVGIG (reference sequence). This CDR3 comprises 15 residues. Between the trimmed V and J ends, which lost 4 bases and 2 bases, there was a span of 17 bases. CDR3 nucleotide sequence: TGTGCCTGGATTAGGAGCAGGGGCGAAAACACTGAAGCTTTCTTT. It translates to CAWIRSRGENTEAFF.

The rearrangement uses TRBV18 and TRBJ2-4; tentatively, D is TRBD2 (5 bases). Germline V gene sequence: CDR1 KGHSH, CDR2 LQKENI. Trimming pared 2 bases from V and 3 bases from J, leaving 8 bases between. This CDR3 is 14 amino acids long. In nucleotides, the CDR3 is TGTGCCAGCTCACCAAGCCGGGACAAAAACATTCAGTACTTC. Its translation: CASSPSRDKNIQYF.

The CDR3 region has the DNA TGTGCCAGCAGTCGGGACAGGGTAACAACTAATGAAAAACTGTTTTTT. As protein: CASSRDRVTTNEKLFF. The genes are TRBV28 and TRBJ1-4; 9 nucleotides match TRBD1. The CDR3 sequence is 16 residues long. With V trimmed by 5 bases and J by 0 bases, 4 bases remained unmatched. CDR1 MDHEN and CDR2 SYDVKM come from the germline V gene. Full variable domain (remainder filled in from reference TRBV28 and TRBJ1-4): DVKVTQSSRYLVKRTGEKVFLECVQDMDHENMFWYRQDPGLGLRLIYFSYDVKMKEKGDIPEGYSVSREKKERFSLILESASTNQTSMYLCASSRDRVTTNEKLFFGSGTQLSVL.

The chain carries TRBV6-2 or TRBV6-3 and TRBJ2-5, with D perhaps matching TRBD2 (5 bases). Germline-derived CDR1 and CDR2 are MNHEY and SVGEGT. The germline V and J ends were trimmed by 0 bases and 4 bases, with 18 bases remaining between them. The CDR3 is 17 amino acids. CDR3 in DNA: TGTGCCAGCAGTTACTCGGAGGCCCCCCCAGAGGGAGAGACCCAGTACTTC. Translated: CASSYSEAPPEGETQYF.

The CDR3 nucleotides read TGCAGCGGGCAGCGTTTAAGTACAGATACGCAGTATTTT. Protein: CSGQRLSTDTQYF. V gene TRBV29-1 combines with J gene TRBJ2-3; D unresolved. Per germline, CDR1 SQVTM and CDR2 ANQGSEA. CDR3 length equals 13 residues. The ends were cut back, 7 bases at V and 3 bases at J, with 14 bases in the middle.

This clone has only a few counts. The chain carries TRBV7-6 and TRBJ1-3; 10 bases are a match to TRBD1. This CDR3 has 17 amino acids. From germline, CDR1 is SGHVS and CDR2 FNYEAQ. The V and J ends lost 0 bases and 2 bases, in that order; junction bases with no gene match: 4. This CDR3 reads CASSLAPGTGAGNTIYF. The CDR3 region has the DNA TGTGCCAGCAGCTTAGCACCCGGGACAGGGGCTGGAAACACCATATATTTT.